Shown below are 8 T cell receptor beta chains from a single sample sequenced in a study of blood T cell repertoires in COVID-19. Sequencing was performed with immunoSEQ multiplex PCR; in TCRdb, only in-frame clones are kept and a portion is missing. The sample records approximately 74,000 clones, roughly nine tenths being singletons. Source material: peripheral blood. Every receptor here comes from a woman aged 60-75 years with acute or convalescent COVID-19.

This chain connects TRBV5-1 to TRBJ2-3; D is perhaps TRBD1 (5 bases). Per germline, CDR1 SGHRS and CDR2 YFSETQ. The CDR3 has 13 amino acids. Trimming removed 4 bases at V and 2 bases at J, with 8 bases between. The CDR3 is CASSTGATDTQYF. The CDR3 DNA reads TGCGCCAGCAGCACAGGAGCCACAGATACGCAGTATTTT. Full variable domain (missing parts from reference TRBV5-1 and TRBJ2-3): KAGVTQTPRYLIKTRGQQVTLSCSPISGHRSVSWYQQTPGQGLQFLFEYFSETQRNKGNFPGRFSGRQFSNSRSEMNVSTLELGDSALYLCASSTGATDTQYFGPGTRLTVL.

V and J are TRBV20-1 and TRBJ1-1, with D perhaps TRBD1 (5 bases). Trimming cost V 3 bases and J 1 base, with 12 bases left between them. The CDR3 runs to 14 residues. Germline lookup yields CDR1 DFQATT and CDR2 SNEGSKA (reference sequence). The CDR3 region is CSASKQGKNTEAFF. The CDR3 DNA reads TGCAGTGCTAGTAAGCAGGGCAAGAACACTGAAGCTTTCTTT.

The CDR3 region is CASNRGSRYEQYF. DNA of the CDR3: TGTGCCAGCAATAGGGGCAGCCGCTACGAGCAGTACTTC. The V call is TRBV2, the J call TRBJ2-7, with TRBD1 as a possible D gene (5 bases). This CDR3 is built from 13 residues. The germline V gene encodes CDR1 SNHLY and CDR2 FYNNEI. V lost 7 bases to trimming and J lost 3 bases, with 13 bases between them. The full variable domain, its missing parts supplied by reference TRBV2 and TRBJ2-7, is EPEVTQTPSHQVTQMGQEVILRCVPISNHLYFYWYRQILGQKVEFLVSFYNNEISEKSEIFDDQFSVERPDGSNFTLKIRSTKLEDSAMYFCASNRGSRYEQYFGPGTRLTVT.

The chain links TRBV19 to TRBJ2-7; tentative D call: TRBD2 (6 bases). V lost 5 bases, J lost 5 bases, and 16 bases lay in between. This CDR3 spans 14 amino acids. Germline V CDR1 and CDR2: LNHDA, SQIVND (reference sequence). The CDR3 protein is CASSSGGVMNEQYF. The CDR3 nucleotides are TGTGCCAGTAGTTCCGGGGGAGTGATGAACGAGCAGTACTTC.

J is TRBJ2-7 and V is TRBV27, with D possibly being TRBD1 (5 bases). Germline lookup yields CDR1 MNHEY and CDR2 SMNVEV (reference sequence). There are 13 residues in the CDR3. V was pared by 6 bases and J by 0 bases, with 9 bases between. CDR3 sequence reads: CASRHRSSYEQYF. The CDR3 DNA sequence: TGTGCCAGCAGACACAGGAGCTCCTACGAGCAGTACTTC.

The chain links TRBV9 to TRBJ2-7; 15 positions agree with TRBD2. The ends lost 0 bases at V and 4 bases at J; junction bases unmatched: 5. This CDR3 contains 17 residues. The germline V gene has CDR1 SGDLS and CDR2 YYNGEE. The CDR3 here is CASSVDPGLAGGYEQYF. CDR3 sequence (DNA): TGTGCCAGCAGCGTAGACCCGGGACTAGCGGGGGGTTACGAGCAGTACTTC.

This chain joins TRBV28 and TRBJ2-1, with 9 bases fitting TRBD1. The CDR3 is 19 residues long. Germline assignment: CDR1 MDHEN and CDR2 SYDVKM. The J segment lost 0 bases and the V segment lost 6 bases, leaving 15 bases of the junction unmatched. The CDR3, as DNA: TGTGCCAGCAGAACACAGGGGGCGAAACGCCCTAGCTCCTACAATGAGCAGTTCTTC. Encoded protein: CASRTQGAKRPSSYNEQFF.

This chain links TRBV29-1 with TRBJ2-3; D is unresolved. Per the germline V gene, CDR1 is SQVTM and CDR2 is ANQGSEA. The CDR3 length is 14 residues. With 4 bases removed from V and 6 bases from J, the gap between germline ends came to 17 bases. The CDR3 nucleotides read TGCAGCGTTGCACGGTCCCAGGTAGTGGATACGCAGTATTTT. This gives the protein CSVARSQVVDTQYF.